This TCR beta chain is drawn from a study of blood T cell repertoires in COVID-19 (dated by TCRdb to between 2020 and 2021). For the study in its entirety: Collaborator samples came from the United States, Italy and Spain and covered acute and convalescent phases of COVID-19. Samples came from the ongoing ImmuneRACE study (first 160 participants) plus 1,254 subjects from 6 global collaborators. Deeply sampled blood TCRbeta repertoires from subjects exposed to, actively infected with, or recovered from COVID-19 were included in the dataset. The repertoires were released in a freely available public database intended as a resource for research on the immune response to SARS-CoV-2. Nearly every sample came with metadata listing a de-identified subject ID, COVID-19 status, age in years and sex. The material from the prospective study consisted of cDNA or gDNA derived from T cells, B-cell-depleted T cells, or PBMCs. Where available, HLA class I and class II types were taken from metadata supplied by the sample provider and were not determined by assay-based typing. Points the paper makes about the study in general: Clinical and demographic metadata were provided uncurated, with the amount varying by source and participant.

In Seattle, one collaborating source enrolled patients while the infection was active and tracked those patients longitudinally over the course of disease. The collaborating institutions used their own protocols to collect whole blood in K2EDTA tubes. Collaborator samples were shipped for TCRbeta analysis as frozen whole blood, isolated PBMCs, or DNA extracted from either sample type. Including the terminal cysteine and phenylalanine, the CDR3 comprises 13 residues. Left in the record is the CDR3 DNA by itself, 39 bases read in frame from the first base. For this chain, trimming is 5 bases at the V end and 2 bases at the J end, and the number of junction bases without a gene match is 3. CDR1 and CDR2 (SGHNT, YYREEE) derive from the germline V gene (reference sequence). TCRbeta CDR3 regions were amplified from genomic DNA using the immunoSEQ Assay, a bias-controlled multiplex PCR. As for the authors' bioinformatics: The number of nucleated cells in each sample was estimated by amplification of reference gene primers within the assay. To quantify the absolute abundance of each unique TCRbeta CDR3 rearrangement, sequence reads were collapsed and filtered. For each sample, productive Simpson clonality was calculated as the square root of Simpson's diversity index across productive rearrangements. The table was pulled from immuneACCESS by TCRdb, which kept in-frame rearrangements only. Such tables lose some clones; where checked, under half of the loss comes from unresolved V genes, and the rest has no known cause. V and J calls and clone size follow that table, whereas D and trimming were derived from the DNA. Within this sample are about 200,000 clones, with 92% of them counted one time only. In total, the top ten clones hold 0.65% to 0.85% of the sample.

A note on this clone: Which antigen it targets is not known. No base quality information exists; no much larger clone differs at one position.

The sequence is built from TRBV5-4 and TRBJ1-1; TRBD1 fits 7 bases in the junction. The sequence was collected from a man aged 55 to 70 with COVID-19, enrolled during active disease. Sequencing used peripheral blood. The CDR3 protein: CASSRQGNTEAFF. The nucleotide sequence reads TGTGCCAGCAGTAGACAGGGTAACACTGAAGCTTTCTTT.